The clone carrying this T cell receptor (beta chain) showed up many times. Its antigen remains unidentified. What was amplified from RNA transcripts were TCR beta CDR3 regions. Researchers ran a first-round RT-PCR on the TCR CDR3 using the HTBI primer set. TCRdb used MiXCR to reprocess the multiplex PCR reads, holding one entry per CDR3 protein. This sample yields about 400,000 distinct CDR3 sequences, of which 11% to 15% are seen a single time; around 27% belongs to the top ten. These data originate in a study of T cells in Graves' hyperthyroidism and ophthalmopathy. About the research overall: At initial diagnosis, before any treatment had begun, peripheral blood was obtained. Study-level results: Patients with ophthalmopathy were separated from those with stable hyperthyroidism by a 13 V-J model.

From germline, CDR1 is SNHLY and CDR2 FYNNEI. J gave up 4 bases and V 7 bases, and 7 bases lay outside the gene matches. This CDR3 has 14 amino acids. PBMCs were sourced from less than 13 ml fresh peripheral blood. V usage is TRBV2 and J usage is TRBJ2-3; TRBD2 matches 8 bases. The source is a man aged 50 or older with Graves' ophthalmopathy. The sequenced sample was blood. The CDR3 nucleotides are TGTGCCAGCAACCGGGAGGGGAAGCCAGATACGCAGTATTTT. It translates to CASNREGKPDTQYF.